These 14 T cell receptor beta chains came from one sample sequenced in a study of human T cells and chemical hapten exposure. TCRdb reprocessed the RACE reads with MiXCR, giving one entry per CDR3 protein. The profile shows 300,000 to 350,000 distinct CDR3 sequences, under 9% of them singletons. The sample's time point: patch test 1, 2 weeks after DPC sensitization. Treatment meaning: therapeutic diphenylcyclopropenone sensitization with weekly scalp DPC. This material consisted of whole blood, taken in connection with sensitization to the hapten diphenylcyclopropenone (DPC). These receptors all stem from a woman aged 18-29 years with alopecia areata. Some clones in this sample may be carry-over from other donors' samples.

The V call is TRBV29-1, the J call TRBJ2-1; D may correspond to TRBD1 or TRBD2 (5 bases each). Trimming took 6 bases from V and 6 from J, leaving 12 bases between them. The CDR3 covers 12 residues. Germline V gene sequence: CDR1 SQVTM, CDR2 ANQGSEA. This chain's CDR3 is CSVTGTANEQFF. As DNA, the CDR3 is TGCAGCGTCACCGGGACGGCCAATGAGCAGTTCTTC.

V usage is TRBV6-5 and J usage is TRBJ2-3; 9 positions match TRBD2. This CDR3 contains 15 residues. The germline V gene encodes CDR1 MNHEY and CDR2 SVGAGI. Losses at the gene ends were 2 bases for V and 7 bases for J; bases not matched to a gene: 7. The CDR3 protein is CASSYRRGGGNTQYF. The DNA for the CDR3 is TGTGCCAGCAGTTACAGGCGGGGGGGCGGGAATACGCAGTATTTT.

This clonotype was detected ten times or more. The J gene is TRBJ1-2, the V gene TRBV12-3 or TRBV12-4; D gene ambiguous. This CDR3 spans 16 amino acids. V gave up 4 bases and J gave up 5 bases, with 20 bases separating them. The CDR3 nucleotides are TGTGCCAGCAGTTCCCAGAGCCAGTTGGAAGGATATGGCTACACCTTC. This gives the protein CASSSQSQLEGYGYTF.

This clonotype was counted between two and nine times. The genes are TRBV7-2 and TRBJ1-2; a weak D match, TRBD1 (6 bases). With 5 bases removed from V and 0 bases from J, the gap between germline ends came to 13 bases. Germline CDR1 SGHTA, CDR2 FQGNSA. The CDR3 is 15 residues long. The CDR3 DNA is TGTGCCAGCAGCCCAGGACAGCCGACTAACTATGGCTACACCTTC. It yields the protein CASSPGQPTNYGYTF.

V and J are TRBV6-1 and TRBJ1-2; TRBD1 might be the D (5 bases). V was trimmed by 5 bases and J by 11 bases, leaving 12 bases between them. This CDR3 is 11 amino acids long. The germline CDR1 and CDR2 sequences are MNHNS and SASEGT. The DNA of the CDR3 is TGTGCCAGCAGTAGGGGAAGACGGTACACCTTC. Translating gives CASSRGRRYTF.

This clonotype was recorded a few times. The DNA for the CDR3 is TGTGCCAGCAGAACAGGAGGGCCGCTTTATGGCTACACCTTC. It is translated as CASRTGGPLYGYTF. V is TRBV6-2 or TRBV6-3 and J is TRBJ1-2; a weak D match, TRBD1 (5 bases). The V and J ends lost 6 bases and 5 bases respectively, with 16 bases between them. Germline CDR1 MNHEY, CDR2 SVGEGT. The CDR3 has 14 residues.

The V gene is TRBV28, the J gene TRBJ2-6; no firm D call. This CDR3 has 17 amino acids. Germline lookup yields CDR1 MDHEN and CDR2 SYDVKM. The V and J ends lost 3 bases and 0 bases respectively, with 12 bases between them. The CDR3 nucleotides are TGTGCCAGCAGTTTGGGCAGGCTGCGCTCTGGGGCCAACGTCCTGACTTTC. Its translation is CASSLGRLRSGANVLTF.

This clonotype was counted ten times or more. The chain recombines TRBV7-9 with TRBJ2-4; TRBD1 matches at 9 bases. Germline CDR1 is SEHNR and CDR2 is FQNEAQ (reference sequence). Unmatched junction bases numbered 13, after V lost 5 bases and J lost 5 bases. This CDR3 contains 17 residues. The CDR3 sequence: CASSQPGTGREENIQYF. CDR3 in DNA: TGTGCCAGCAGCCAACCCGGGACAGGGCGCGAGGAAAACATTCAGTACTTC.

Ten or more counts support this clonotype. V gene TRBV12-3 or TRBV12-4 combines with J gene TRBJ1-5, with 7 bases identical to TRBD1. The CDR3 runs 12 residues. V was clipped by 8 bases and J by 2 bases; unmatched bases: 0. The CDR3 nucleotides read TGTGCCAGCGGGACAGGCAATCAGCCCCAGCATTTT. Translated, it gives CASGTGNQPQHF.

The rearrangement links TRBV12-3 or TRBV12-4 to TRBJ2-5, with D possibly TRBD2 on 6 matching bases. CDR3 length equals 15 residues. V was pared by 6 bases and J by 2 bases, with 16 bases between. The CDR3: CASSIGAGPQETQYF. CDR3 DNA sequence: TGTGCCAGCAGCATCGGGGCGGGGCCTCAAGAGACCCAGTACTTC.

The chain carries TRBV5-1 and TRBJ1-5, with TRBD1 matching 8 bases. The germline V gene encodes CDR1 SGHRS and CDR2 YFSETQ. The CDR3 length is 15 residues. V trimming: 1 base; J trimming: 3 bases; junction bases outside the gene matches: 3. Here the CDR3 reads CASSLQGAVNQPQHF. The DNA of the CDR3 is TGCGCCAGCAGCTTGCAGGGGGCGGTCAATCAGCCCCAGCATTTT.

This clonotype was detected ten times or more. This rearrangement joins TRBV18 to TRBJ2-3; D is possibly TRBD1 (5 bases). The germline V gene encodes CDR1 KGHSH and CDR2 LQKENI. With 2 bases removed from V and 4 bases from J, the gap between germline ends came to 13 bases. The CDR3 has 15 amino acids. The CDR3 loop reads CASSPLGDSADTQYF. The CDR3 DNA reads TGTGCCAGCTCACCATTAGGGGATTCGGCAGATACGCAGTATTTT.

The chain couples TRBV28 to TRBJ1-1; D perhaps matches TRBD1 (5 bases). CDR1 and CDR2 from the germline V gene are MDHEN and SYDVKM. V shed 8 bases and J shed 4 bases, with 17 bases lying between them. There are 14 residues in the CDR3. In nucleotides, the CDR3 is TGTGCCAGCGGCGGGGCCCCGGGGGGCACTGAAGCTTTCTTT. It codes for CASGGAPGGTEAFF.

This clonotype turned up a few times. The V gene is TRBV7-2, the J gene TRBJ2-7; a possible D gene is TRBD2 (6 bases). The CDR3 loop spans 15 amino acids. The ends were cut back, 5 bases at V and 4 bases at J, with 18 bases in the middle. CDR1 is SGHTA and CDR2 is FQGNSA in the germline V gene. CDR3 protein: CASSQGQGSGYEQYF. The CDR3 bases are TGTGCCAGCAGCCAAGGGCAGGGAAGCGGGTACGAGCAGTACTTC.